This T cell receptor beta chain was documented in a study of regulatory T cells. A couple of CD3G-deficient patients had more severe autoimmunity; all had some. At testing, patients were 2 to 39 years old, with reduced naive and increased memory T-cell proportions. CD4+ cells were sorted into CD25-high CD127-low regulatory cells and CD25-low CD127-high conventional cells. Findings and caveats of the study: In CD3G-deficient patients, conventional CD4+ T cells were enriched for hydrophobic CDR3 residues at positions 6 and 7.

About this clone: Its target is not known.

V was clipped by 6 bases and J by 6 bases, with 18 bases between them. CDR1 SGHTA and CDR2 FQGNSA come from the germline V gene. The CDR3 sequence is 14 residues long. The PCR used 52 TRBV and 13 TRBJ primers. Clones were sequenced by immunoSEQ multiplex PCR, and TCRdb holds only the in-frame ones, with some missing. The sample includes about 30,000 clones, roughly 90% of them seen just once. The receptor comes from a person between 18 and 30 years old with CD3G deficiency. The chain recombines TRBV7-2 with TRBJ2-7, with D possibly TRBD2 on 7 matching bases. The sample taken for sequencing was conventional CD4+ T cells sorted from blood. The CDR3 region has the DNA TGTGCCAGCAGGGCGGGGGCCGGTATGCTCGAGCAGTACTTC. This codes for CASRAGAGMLEQYF.